This is a list of T cell receptor beta chains from one sample in a study of identical twins. TCRdb re-analysed the 5' RACE reads in MiXCR, keeping a single row per CDR3 protein. The sample includes 450,000 to 650,000 distinct CDR3 sequences, roughly 15% of them seen just once. This sample also belongs to another study, concerning yellow fever vaccine responses in identical twins.

The specimen was CD4+ T cells sorted from blood. These receptors all come from a woman aged 18-30 years in good health. The CDR3 runs from the conserved cysteine through the conserved F or W. The order of the fields is J gene, V gene, clone size, CDR3 protein. Not all rows give a size; the values are once, few, many and, for expanded clones, a class.

TRBJ2-7	TRBV20-1	few	CSARDPRGARENSYEQYF
TRBJ1-1	TRBV19	-	CASSIHNTEAFF
TRBJ1-5	TRBV7-9	few	CASSLAGTGVFGQPQHF
TRBJ2-5	TRBV20-1	-	CSAQPGGAGSGETQYF
TRBJ2-2	TRBV15	-	CATSRVPTGKAGELFF
TRBJ2-5	TRBV28	-	CASSRRLAGGGETQYF
TRBJ2-2	TRBV9	few	CASSPRGGLTNTGELFF
TRBJ1-1	TRBV12-3/TRBV12-4	few	CASSLGFGTTNTEAFF
TRBJ2-1	TRBV29-1	many	CSGGGLAGGNEQFF
TRBJ2-7	TRBV29-1	-	CSVVVWDNPYLRNEQYF
TRBJ1-1	TRBV6-5	-	CASSYSRGRGNTEAFF
TRBJ2-1	TRBV14	-	CASSQDRSSGRSEQFF
TRBJ2-3	TRBV12-3/TRBV12-4	few	CASRGLGGDDTDTQYF
TRBJ1-6	TRBV12-3/TRBV12-4	few	CASRDRARDNSPLHF
TRBJ2-5	TRBV5-1	-	CASGTGGVETQYF
TRBJ2-1	TRBV9	few	CASSVAAGKDEQFF
TRBJ1-3	TRBV12-3/TRBV12-4	many	CASSFTKGSSGNTIYF
TRBJ2-6	TRBV7-9	-	CARDSGGPSSGANVLTF
TRBJ2-7	TRBV15	-	CATSRGFGIGLAGEVGQYF
TRBJ2-3	TRBV12-3/TRBV12-4	few	CASSLGLYTQYF
TRBJ2-2	TRBV4-1	few	CASSRDRLNTGELFF
TRBJ2-7	TRBV20-1	-	CSAKPSGLYEQYF
TRBJ2-2	TRBV6-5	-	CASSESRNTGELFF
TRBJ2-1	TRBV20-1	few	CSAPTGPSSYNEQFF
TRBJ1-2	TRBV6-1	-	CASSPRRTAGYTF
TRBJ2-3	TRBV10-1	few	CASRRGPTDTQYF